One T cell receptor beta chain is described in this entry. The antigen it recognizes is unknown. Base qualities were left out, and no much larger clone turns up one base away. Peripheral blood CD8+ and CD4+ T cells from healthy donors, Susac syndrome patients and multiple sclerosis patients were profiled by high-throughput TCR beta sequencing. The Susac syndrome patients fulfilled recently defined diagnostic criteria for either definite or probable disease. Bulk CD8+ and CD4+ T cells were purified magnetically by negative isolation, whereas CD8+ TEMRA cells were enriched by FACS. Blood was drawn into EDTA tubes, processed within 24 hours, and PBMCs were isolated by density gradient centrifugation. PBMCs intended for TCR sequencing were cryopreserved in liquid nitrogen and were subsequently thawed in a 37 degrees C water bath. A purity of at least 90% was achieved for sorted or isolated CD4+, CD8+ and CD8+ TEMRA cells.

The record originates from a study of CD8 T cells in Susac syndrome (dated by TCRdb to the late 2010s). Some background on the complete study: Among the sequenced Susac syndrome patients, more than 5 had clinically active disease and 8 or 9 were in clinical remission. Repertoire sequencing was used to test whether CD8+ T cell activation and differentiation in Susac syndrome was antigen driven. Susac syndrome patients were therapy-naive, on corticosteroids (some also receiving IVIg), or on IVIg alone at blood withdrawal. The clonality of the CD8+ T cell repertoire was compared across about a dozen healthy donors, some 14 Susac syndrome patients and about 15 multiple sclerosis patients. Findings and caveats that apply to the study as a whole: In the total CD8+ and CD8+ TEMRA repertoires, around 15 and five Susac-specific public clones, respectively, were identified. Clonal expansion was observed in Susac syndrome CD8+ repertoires, with the highest expansion in CD8+ TEMRA cells and greater expansion in clinically active than in remitting patients. The study acknowledged that relatively few individuals were included in the TCR sequencing and HLA analysis.

CDR1 GTSNPN and CDR2 SVGIG are derived from the germline V gene (reference sequence). Germline trimming amounts to 3 bases on V and 3 bases on J, with 9 as the count of junction bases outside the gene matches. The CDR3 spans 15 residues, from the cysteine through the phenylalanine. The only DNA kept is the CDR3, 45 bases in frame from the first base. RNA was extracted with the RNeasy kit and about 0.5 to 1 ug was reverse transcribed using random hexamers. TCR beta CDR3 regions were amplified with the immunoSEQ multiplex PCR assay covering 54 Vbeta and 13 Jbeta segments. PCR amplification bias was corrected using a synthetic template baseline for primer optimization and computational correction. From the authors' description of their analysis: Reads were annotated to V, D and J genes per IMGT and analyzed with immunoSEQ Analyzer, keeping only productive sequences. Clonality was calculated as one minus the Shannon entropy normalized by log2 of the number of productive unique sequences. Public and private clones were assessed among the 100 most prevalent clones of each patient and control. Clones were defined as Susac-specific when absent from the healthy and MS cohorts, from 1,000 to 1,100 published viral clones and from other ImmuneACCESS disease sequences. TCRdb reprocessing: public reads trimmed at Q25 with fastp, clones called with MiXCR, in-frame beta chains kept. Identical CDR3 protein sequences are pooled into one entry, listed with their most common genes and DNA. These V and J calls derive from TCRdb rather than the authors' analysis. Recorded for this sample are 75,000 to 80,000 distinct CDR3 sequences; approximately 93% of them occurred a single time. The ten largest clones represent 0.52% of the sample.

The TCR was taken from a human donor with Susac syndrome. The sequencing input was CD8+ T cells from PBMCs. The chain uses TRBV30 and TRBJ1-1; the junction holds 8 bases that match TRBD1. The DNA reads TGTGCCTGGAGCCCGCCGGGACAGGAGCACACTGAAGCTTTCTTT. The encoded protein is CAWSPPGQEHTEAFF.